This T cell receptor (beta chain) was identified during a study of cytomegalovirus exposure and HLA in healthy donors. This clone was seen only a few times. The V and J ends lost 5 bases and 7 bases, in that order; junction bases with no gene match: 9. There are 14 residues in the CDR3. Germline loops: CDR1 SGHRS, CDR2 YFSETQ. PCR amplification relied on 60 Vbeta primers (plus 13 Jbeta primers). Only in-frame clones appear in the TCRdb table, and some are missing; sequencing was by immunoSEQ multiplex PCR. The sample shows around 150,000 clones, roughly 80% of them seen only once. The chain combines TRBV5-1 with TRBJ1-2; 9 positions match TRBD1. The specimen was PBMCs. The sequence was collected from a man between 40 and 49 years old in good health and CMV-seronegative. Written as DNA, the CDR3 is TGCGCCAGCAGTGAGGGACAGGGAACCTTTGGCTACACCTTC. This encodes CASSEGQGTFGYTF.